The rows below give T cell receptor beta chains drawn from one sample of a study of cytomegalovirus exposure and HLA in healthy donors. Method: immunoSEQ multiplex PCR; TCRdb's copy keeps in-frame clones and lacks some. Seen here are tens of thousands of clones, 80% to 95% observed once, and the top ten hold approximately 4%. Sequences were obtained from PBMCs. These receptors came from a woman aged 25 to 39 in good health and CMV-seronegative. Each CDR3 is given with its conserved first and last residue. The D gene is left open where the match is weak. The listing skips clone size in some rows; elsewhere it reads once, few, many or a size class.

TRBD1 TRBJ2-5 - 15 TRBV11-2 CASSFLSRGIETQYF TGTGCCAGCAGCTTTCTAAGCAGGGGGATAGAGACCCAGTACTTC
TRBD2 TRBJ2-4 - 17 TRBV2 CASTPRGGPRGKNIQYF TGTGCCAGCACCCCACGGGGGGGGCCTCGGGGCAAAAACATTCAGTACTTC
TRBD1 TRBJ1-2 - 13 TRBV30 CAWTRTGLRGYTF TGTGCCTGGACCAGGACAGGGCTGCGTGGCTACACCTTC
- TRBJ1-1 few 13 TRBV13 CASRVTVNTEAFF TGTGCCAGCAGGGTGACAGTGAACACTGAAGCTTTCTTT
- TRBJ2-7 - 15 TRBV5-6 CASSLGWRGRYEQYF TGTGCCAGCAGCTTGGGGTGGAGGGGGCGGTACGAGCAGTACTTC
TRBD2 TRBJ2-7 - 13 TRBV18 CASSPGGSNEQYF TGTGCCAGCTCACCGGGCGGGAGCAACGAGCAGTACTTC
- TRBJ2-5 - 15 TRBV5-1 CASSLALVSGETQYF TGCGCCAGCAGCTTGGCACTAGTTTCGGGAGAGACCCAGTACTTC
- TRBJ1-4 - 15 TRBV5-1 CASSLDRAGDEKLFF TGCGCCAGCAGCTTGGATAGGGCAGGGGATGAAAAACTGTTTTTT
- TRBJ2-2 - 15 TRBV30 CAWAPVAGVTGELFF TGTGCCTGGGCCCCTGTCGCAGGGGTCACCGGGGAGCTGTTTTTT
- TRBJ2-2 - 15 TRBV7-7 CASSPDYWNTGELFF TGTGCTAGCAGCCCGGACTATTGGAACACCGGGGAGCTGTTTTTT
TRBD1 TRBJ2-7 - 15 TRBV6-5 CASRSGTGTAGEQYF TGTGCCAGCAGATCCGGGACAGGGACCGCCGGGGAGCAGTACTTC
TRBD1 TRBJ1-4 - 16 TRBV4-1 CASSPGQGGTNEKLFF TGCGCCAGCAGCCCGGGACAGGGGGGCACTAATGAAAAACTGTTTTTT
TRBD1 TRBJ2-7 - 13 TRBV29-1 CSVAGTGSYEQYF TGCAGCGTTGCGGGGACAGGCAGCTACGAGCAGTACTTC
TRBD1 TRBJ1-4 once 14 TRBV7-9 CASSSRDSTEKLFF TGTGCCAGCAGCAGCCGGGACAGTACTGAAAAACTGTTTTTT
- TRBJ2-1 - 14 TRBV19 CASSKIAGVREQFF TGTGCCAGTAGTAAAATTGCAGGGGTACGAGAGCAGTTCTTC
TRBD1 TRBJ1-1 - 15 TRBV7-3 CASSITGTVNTEAFF TGTGCCAGCAGCATCACCGGGACAGTGAACACTGAAGCTTTCTTT
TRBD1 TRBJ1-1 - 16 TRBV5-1 CASSPRQGRLNTEAFF TGCGCCAGCAGCCCCCGACAGGGGCGACTGAACACTGAAGCTTTCTTT
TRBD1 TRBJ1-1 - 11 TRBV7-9 CASGQGRGAFF TGTGCCAGCGGACAGGGGAGGGGAGCTTTCTTT
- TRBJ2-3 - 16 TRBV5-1 CASSFNTGSTTDTQYF TGCGCCAGCAGCTTTAATACGGGAAGTACCACAGATACGCAGTATTTT
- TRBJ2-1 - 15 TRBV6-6 CASSYSAGPINEQFF TGTGCCAGCAGTTACTCAGCGGGTCCAATTAATGAGCAGTTCTTC
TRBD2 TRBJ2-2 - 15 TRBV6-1 CASSGTSLGTGELFF TGTGCCAGCAGTGGGACTAGCCTGGGCACCGGGGAGCTGTTTTTT
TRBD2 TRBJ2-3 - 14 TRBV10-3 CATRGAGGPDTQYF TGTGCCACCCGGGGGGCGGGAGGTCCAGATACGCAGTATTTT
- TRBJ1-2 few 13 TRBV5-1 CASSLETGLGYTF TGCGCCAGCAGCCTAGAGACTGGACTTGGCTACACCTTC
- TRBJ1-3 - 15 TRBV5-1 CASSVAGASGNTIYF TGCGCCAGCAGCGTTGCAGGGGCATCTGGAAACACCATATATTTT
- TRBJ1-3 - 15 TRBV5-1 CASSLEGVGGNTIYF TGCGCCAGCAGCTTGGAGGGGGTCGGTGGAAACACCATATATTTT
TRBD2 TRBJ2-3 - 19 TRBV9 CASSVDRDKGGLASDTQYF TGTGCCAGCAGCGTAGACCGGGACAAAGGAGGACTAGCATCAGATACGCAGTATTTT
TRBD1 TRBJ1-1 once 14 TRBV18 CASSLQGLNTEAFF TGTGCCAGCTCACTACAGGGGTTGAACACTGAAGCTTTCTTT
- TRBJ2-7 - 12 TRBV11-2 CASSLGPSEQYF TGTGCCAGCAGCTTAGGGCCCTCCGAGCAGTACTTC
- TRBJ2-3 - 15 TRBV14 CASSPQRRATDTQYF TGTGCCAGCAGCCCCCAGAGGCGTGCCACAGATACGCAGTATTTT
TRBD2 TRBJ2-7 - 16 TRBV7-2 CASSLGAAGGPYEQYF TGTGCCAGCAGCTTAGGAGCGGCGGGAGGGCCGTACGAGCAGTACTTC
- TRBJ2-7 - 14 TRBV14 CASRGSSETYEQYF TGTGCCAGCAGAGGGTCTAGCGAGACCTACGAGCAGTACTTC
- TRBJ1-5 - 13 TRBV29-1 CSARQAMDQPQHF TGCAGCGCTCGACAGGCTATGGATCAGCCCCAGCATTTT
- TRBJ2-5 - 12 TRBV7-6 CASSLVLETQYF TGTGCCAGCAGCTTAGTTCTGGAGACCCAGTACTTC
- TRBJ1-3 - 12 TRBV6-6 CATSRTGNTIYF TGTGCCACCTCGCGGACAGGAAACACCATATATTTT